This T cell receptor (beta chain) was documented in a study of blood T cell repertoires in COVID-19. About the research overall: From the United States, Italy and Spain came samples of acute and convalescent COVID-19. The cDNA or gDNA used as material had been derived from T cells, B-cell-depleted T cells, or PBMCs.

This clone showed up just a few times. V lost 5 bases and J 3 bases, leaving 17 bases between the germline ends. Germline V CDR1 and CDR2: MGHDK, SYGVNS. The CDR3 loop spans 15 amino acids. In the authors' methods: Reference gene primer amplification in the assay estimated nucleated cell counts. The assay was immunoSEQ multiplex PCR, and TCRdb's table has in-frame clones only and misses some. That table is the source of V, J and clone size, and D and trimming were worked out from the DNA. The data show about 69,000 clones, 75% to 80% seen once. This receptor was identified in a human donor in a cohort sampled during active COVID-19. Sequencing was carried out using peripheral blood. The V gene is TRBV25-1, the J gene TRBJ2-7, with D maybe TRBD1 (6 bases). The CDR3 sequence is CASSPFAGAYYEQYF. The CDR3 nucleotides are TGTGCCAGCAGTCCTTTCGCAGGGGCCTACTACGAGCAGTACTTC.